A selection of T cell receptor beta chains follows, all from one sample in a study of OX40 agonist ivuxolimab in advanced cancers. Method: immunoSEQ multiplex PCR; TCRdb's copy keeps in-frame clones and lacks some. This sample has approximately 63,000 clones, with more than 80% found just once. The sequencing used CD4+ or CD8+ T cells sorted from blood, collected in a trial of the OX40 agonist ivuxolimab. These receptor sequences come from an adult with an advanced solid tumor such as melanoma, head and neck, liver or kidney cancer. Both conserved end residues are part of each CDR3.

v_call	j_call	cdr3_aa
TRBV5-6	TRBJ2-1	CASSGGLAGDQFF
TRBV9	TRBJ2-3	CASSVASGTDTQYF
TRBV5-6	TRBJ2-7	CASSLFGLADSYEQYF
TRBV28	TRBJ2-7	CASSSMGEGSYEQYF
TRBV10-3	TRBJ2-3	CAISEQQGSTDTQYF
TRBV6-1	TRBJ2-7	CASSSPGGEYF
TRBV6-5	TRBJ1-2	CATRRRGLNYGYTF
TRBV30	TRBJ2-3	CAWSTSGATDTQYF
TRBV5-1	TRBJ1-1	CASSLTGQGDTEAFF
TRBV7-3	TRBJ1-2	CASSLNVGGGYTF
TRBV6-6	TRBJ2-7	CASSLRSAGDYEQYF
TRBV29-1	TRBJ2-7	CSGSQGPYEQYF
TRBV11-2	TRBJ2-7	CASSSSDGMVYEQYF
TRBV5-1	TRBJ2-7	CASSLPGASAYEQYF
TRBV5-5	TRBJ1-5	CASSLAGTSNQPQHF
TRBV30	TRBJ2-1	CAWVRGTSSNNEQFF
TRBV7-2	TRBJ1-5	CASSLDRGKDQPQHF
TRBV18	TRBJ1-3	CASSRGTGLTGNTIYF
TRBV18	TRBJ2-1	CASSPRPRGASGRSYNEQFF
TRBV11-2	TRBJ2-5	CASSLARYETQYF
TRBV7-9	TRBJ1-4	CASSLALSQSNEKLFF
TRBV10-2	TRBJ2-1	CASSKLADGSYNEQFF
TRBV10-3	TRBJ2-7	CAISGRIDGSYEQYF
TRBV11-2	TRBJ2-5	CASSPGVTQYF
TRBV11-3	TRBJ1-4	CASSQEPGEKLFF
TRBV11-2	TRBJ1-1	CASSLGYRGTEAFF
TRBV4-2	TRBJ2-5	CASSQDGLAGGRETQYF